Below are 11 T cell receptor beta chains sequenced from a single sample in a study of shared clonotypes between healthy human individuals. Clones were sequenced by immunoSEQ multiplex PCR, and TCRdb holds only the in-frame ones, with some missing. The sample contains around 700,000 clones, approximately 90% of which appear only once. As defined, naive CD8 cells were CD45RO-negative and positively selected for CCR7, with terminally differentiated effector memory CD45RA+ cells excluded. Sequencing was performed on naive CD8+ T cells sorted from blood. Receptor source: a man aged 30-40 years in good health.

For this clone: The same CDR3 also results from other DNA sequences found in this sample. The chain is built from TRBV27 and TRBJ2-7; 7 bases align to TRBD1. V lost 3 bases, J lost 3 bases, and 8 bases stayed unmatched. CDR1 MNHEY and CDR2 SMNVEV come from the germline V gene (reference sequence). The CDR3 extends over 15 amino acids. DNA of the CDR3: TGTGCCAGCAGTTTGTCAGGGCAGGGGGACTACGAGCAGTACTTC. Translated, it gives CASSLSGQGDYEQYF.

With regard to this clone: The same CDR3 can be traced to other DNA sequences in this sample. This chain joins TRBV11-2 and TRBJ2-7; no clear D. This CDR3 region has 12 residues. The germline CDR1 and CDR2 sequences are SGHAT and FQNNGV. The V end was cut by 1 base, the J end by 3 bases, with 4 bases between. CDR3 loop: CASSLAGYEQYF. In nucleotides, the CDR3 is TGTGCCAGCAGCTTAGCGGGCTACGAGCAGTACTTC.

The chain recombines TRBV15 with TRBJ2-7; D may be TRBD1 or TRBD2 (6 bases each). The germline V gene has CDR1 LNHNV and CDR2 YYDKDF (reference sequence). V was trimmed by 5 bases and J by 5 bases, leaving 13 bases between them. The CDR3 is made up of 13 amino acids. This CDR3 reads CATSVLRGDEQYF. CDR3 sequence (DNA): TGTGCCACCAGCGTTCTTAGGGGGGACGAGCAGTACTTC.

CDR3 loop: CASSTDRGHQPQHF. The CDR3 DNA is TGTGCCAGTAGTACGGACAGGGGACATCAGCCCCAGCATTTT. The rearrangement joins TRBV19 to TRBJ1-5; 9 nucleotides align to TRBD1. Germline V gene lookup returns CDR1 LNHDA and CDR2 SQIVND (reference sequence). This CDR3 spans 14 amino acids. Trimming at V came to 4 bases and at J to 5 bases, leaving 3 bases not matched to a gene. Together with reference TRBV19 and TRBJ1-5, the CDR3 gives the full variable domain: DGGITQSPKYLFRKEGQNVTLSCEQNLNHDAMYWYRQDPGQGLRLIYYSQIVNDFQKGDIAEGYSVSREKKESFPLTVTSAQKNPTAFYLCASSTDRGHQPQHFGDGTRLSIL.

In DNA, the CDR3 is TGTGCCAGCAGCTTAGATGCCGGGGGGAGCTCCTACGAGCAGTACTTC. Encoded protein: CASSLDAGGSSYEQYF. The chain recombines TRBV7-2 with TRBJ2-7, with TRBD2 identical over 7 bases. The germline V gene encodes CDR1 SGHTA and CDR2 FQGNSA. This CDR3 spans 16 amino acids. The trim removed 1 base at V and 0 bases at J, leaving 6 bases unmatched.

This chain uses TRBV27 with TRBJ2-7; no firm D call. CDR3 length equals 13 residues. From germline, CDR1 is MNHEY and CDR2 SMNVEV (reference sequence). V was trimmed by 3 bases and J by 3 bases, leaving 9 bases between them. Here the CDR3 DNA reads TGTGCCAGCAGTTTTGGCGGCCACTACGAGCAGTACTTC. This translates into CASSFGGHYEQYF.

The chain is built from TRBV7-3 and TRBJ2-6; tentatively, D is TRBD1 (5 bases). This CDR3 region has 19 residues. CDR1 and CDR2 from the germline V gene are SGHTA and FQGTGA. Trimming left V 1 base short and J 0 bases short, with 16 bases between. The CDR3 spells CASSLIPDSDLSGANVLTF. For the CDR3, the DNA is TGTGCCAGCAGCTTAATACCCGACAGCGACCTCTCTGGGGCCAACGTCCTGACTTTC.

The CDR3 DNA follows: TGTGCCAGCAGTCCCCCGGAAAACTATGGCTACACCTTC. It is translated as CASSPPENYGYTF. The chain joins TRBV28 to TRBJ1-2; D is unclear. The CDR3 sequence is 13 residues long. Germline-derived CDR1 and CDR2 are MDHEN and SYDVKM. V lost 5 bases and J lost 2, with 9 bases in between.

J is TRBJ1-5 and V is TRBV6-1; possible D gene TRBD1, 6 bases. The length of the CDR3 is 15 residues. Trimming took off 2 bases at V and 3 bases at J, with 11 bases between the two ends. The germline V gene has CDR1 MNHNS and CDR2 SASEGT. Here the CDR3 reads CASSERGTYNQPQHF. CDR3 bases: TGTGCCAGCAGTGAAAGGGGGACTTACAATCAGCCCCAGCATTTT.

The rearrangement links TRBV11-2 to TRBJ1-5, with 10 bases matching TRBD1. Looked up from germline, CDR1 is SGHAT and CDR2 is FQNNGV. Trimming at V came to 5 bases and at J to 7 bases, leaving 5 bases not matched to a gene. The CDR3 spans 14 residues. CDR3 loop: CASSPGTGAQPQHF. The CDR3 nucleotides are TGTGCCAGCAGCCCGGGGACAGGGGCACAGCCCCAGCATTTT.

The CDR3 nucleotides read TGTGCCAGCAGCGTATTAGACACCGGGGAGCTGTTTTTT. Protein sequence: CASSVLDTGELFF. The chain has TRBV9 and TRBJ2-2; D unresolved. V gave up 1 base and J gave up 3 bases, with 4 bases separating them. The CDR3 loop spans 13 amino acids. Germline V gives CDR1 SGDLS, CDR2 YYNGEE. Together with reference TRBV9 and TRBJ2-2, the CDR3 gives the full variable domain: DSGVTQTPKHLITATGQRVTLRCSPRSGDLSVYWYQQSLDQGLQFLIQYYNGEERAKGNILERFSAQQFPDLHSELNLSSLELGDSALYFCASSVLDTGELFFGEGSRLTVL.